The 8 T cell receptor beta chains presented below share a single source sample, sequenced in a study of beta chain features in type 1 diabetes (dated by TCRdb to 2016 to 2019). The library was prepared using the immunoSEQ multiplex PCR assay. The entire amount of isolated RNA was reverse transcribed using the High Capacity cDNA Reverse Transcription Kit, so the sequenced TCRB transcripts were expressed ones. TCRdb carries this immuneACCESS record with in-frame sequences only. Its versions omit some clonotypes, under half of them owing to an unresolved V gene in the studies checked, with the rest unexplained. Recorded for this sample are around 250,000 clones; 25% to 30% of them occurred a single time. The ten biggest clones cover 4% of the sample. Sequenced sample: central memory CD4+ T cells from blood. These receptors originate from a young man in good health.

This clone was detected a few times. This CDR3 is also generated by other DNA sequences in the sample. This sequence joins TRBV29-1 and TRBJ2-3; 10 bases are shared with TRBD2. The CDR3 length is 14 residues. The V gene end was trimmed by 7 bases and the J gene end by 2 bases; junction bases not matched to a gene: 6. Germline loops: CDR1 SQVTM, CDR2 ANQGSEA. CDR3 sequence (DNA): TGCAGCGGACAACTAGCGGGATCCACAGATACGCAGTATTTT. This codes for CSGQLAGSTDTQYF.

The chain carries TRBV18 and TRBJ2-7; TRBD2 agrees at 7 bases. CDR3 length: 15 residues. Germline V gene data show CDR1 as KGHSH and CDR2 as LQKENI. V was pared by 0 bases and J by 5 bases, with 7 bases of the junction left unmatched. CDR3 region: CASSPPGRVFDEQYF. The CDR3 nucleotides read TGTGCCAGCTCACCACCGGGGAGGGTTTTCGACGAGCAGTACTTC.

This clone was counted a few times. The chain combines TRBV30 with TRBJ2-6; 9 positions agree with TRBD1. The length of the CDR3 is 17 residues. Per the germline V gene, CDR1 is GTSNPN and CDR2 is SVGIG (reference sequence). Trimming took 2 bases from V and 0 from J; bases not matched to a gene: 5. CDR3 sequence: CAWSSGTGISGANVLTF. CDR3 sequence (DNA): TGTGCCTGGAGTTCCGGGACAGGGATCTCTGGGGCCAACGTCCTGACTTTC.

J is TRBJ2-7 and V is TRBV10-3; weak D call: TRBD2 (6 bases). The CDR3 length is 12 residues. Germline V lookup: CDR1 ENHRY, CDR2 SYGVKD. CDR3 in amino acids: CVRASDPGEQYF. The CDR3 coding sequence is TGTGTCAGAGCTAGCGACCCGGGCGAGCAGTACTTC.

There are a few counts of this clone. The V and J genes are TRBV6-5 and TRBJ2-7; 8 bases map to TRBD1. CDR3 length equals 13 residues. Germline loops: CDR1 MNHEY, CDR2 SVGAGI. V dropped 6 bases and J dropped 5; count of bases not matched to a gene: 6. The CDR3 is CASSNRGYDEQYF. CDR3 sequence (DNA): TGTGCCAGCAGCAACAGGGGGTACGACGAGCAGTACTTC.

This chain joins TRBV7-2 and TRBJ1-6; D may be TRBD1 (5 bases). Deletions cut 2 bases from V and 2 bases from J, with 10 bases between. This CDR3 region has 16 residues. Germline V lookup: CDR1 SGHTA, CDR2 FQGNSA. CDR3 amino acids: CASSLLGVPYNSPLHF. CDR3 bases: TGTGCCAGCAGCTTATTAGGGGTCCCCTATAATTCACCCCTCCACTTT.

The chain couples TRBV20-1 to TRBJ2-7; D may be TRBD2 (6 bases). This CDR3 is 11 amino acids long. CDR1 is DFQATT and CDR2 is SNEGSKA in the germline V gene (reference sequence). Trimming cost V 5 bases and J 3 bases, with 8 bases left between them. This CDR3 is CSALSGYEQYF. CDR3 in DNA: TGCAGTGCTCTTAGCGGCTACGAGCAGTACTTC.

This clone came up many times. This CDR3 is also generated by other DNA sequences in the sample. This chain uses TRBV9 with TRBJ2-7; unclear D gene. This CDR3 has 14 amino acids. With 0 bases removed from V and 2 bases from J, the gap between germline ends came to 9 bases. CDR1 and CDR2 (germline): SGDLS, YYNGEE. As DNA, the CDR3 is TGTGCCAGCAGCGTAGAGGTCGGCACCTACGAGCAGTACTTC. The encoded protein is CASSVEVGTYEQYF.